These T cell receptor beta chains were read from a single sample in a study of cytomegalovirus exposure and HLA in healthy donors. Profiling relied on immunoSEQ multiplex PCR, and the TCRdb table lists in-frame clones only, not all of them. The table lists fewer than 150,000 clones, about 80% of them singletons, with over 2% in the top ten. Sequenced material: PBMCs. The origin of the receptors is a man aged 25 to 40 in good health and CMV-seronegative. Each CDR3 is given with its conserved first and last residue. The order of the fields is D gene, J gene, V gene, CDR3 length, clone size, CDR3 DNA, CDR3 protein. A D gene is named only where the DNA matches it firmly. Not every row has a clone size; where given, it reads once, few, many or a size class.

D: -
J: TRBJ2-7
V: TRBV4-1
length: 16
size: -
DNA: TGCGCCAGCAGCCAAGAGAGTGACAGTTCCATCTACGAGCAGTACTTC
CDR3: CASSQESDSSIYEQYF

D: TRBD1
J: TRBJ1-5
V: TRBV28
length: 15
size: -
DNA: TGTGCCAGCAGTTCACCGGACAGGCTTAATCAGCCCCAGCATTTT
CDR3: CASSSPDRLNQPQHF

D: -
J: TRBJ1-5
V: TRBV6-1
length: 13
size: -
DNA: TGTGCCAGCAGTGAATTGGGCAATCAGCCCCAGAATTTT
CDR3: CASSELGNQPQNF

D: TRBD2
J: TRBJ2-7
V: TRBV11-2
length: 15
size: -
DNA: TGTGCCAGCAGCTTAGATCTACGGGAGGCCTACGAGCAGTACTTC
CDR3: CASSLDLREAYEQYF

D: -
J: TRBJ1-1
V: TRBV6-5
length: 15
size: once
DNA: TGTGCCAGCAGTCGGACAAATCCTGAGAACACTGAAGCTTTCTTT
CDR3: CASSRTNPENTEAFF

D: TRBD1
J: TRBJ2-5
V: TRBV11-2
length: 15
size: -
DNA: TGTGCCAGCAGCTTTGTGACAGGGGGCCAAGAGACCCAGTACTTC
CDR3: CASSFVTGGQETQYF

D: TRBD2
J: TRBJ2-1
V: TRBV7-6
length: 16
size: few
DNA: TGTGCCAGCAGCCCAAGGAGCGGGAGAGCGCTCAATGAGCAGTTCTTC
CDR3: CASSPRSGRALNEQFF

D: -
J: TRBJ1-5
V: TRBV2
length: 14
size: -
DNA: TGTGCCAGCAGGCCGGACAGATACAATCAGCCCCAGCATTTT
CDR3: CASRPDRYNQPQHF

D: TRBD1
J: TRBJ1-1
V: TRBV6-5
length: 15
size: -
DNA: TGTGCCAGCAGTAAATTCGGGACAGGGAGTGATGAAGCTTTCTTT
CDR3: CASSKFGTGSDEAFF

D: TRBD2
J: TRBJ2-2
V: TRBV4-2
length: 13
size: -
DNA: TGTGCCAGCAGCCAAGATATCCGGGGGGGACTGTTTTTT
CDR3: CASSQDIRGGLFF

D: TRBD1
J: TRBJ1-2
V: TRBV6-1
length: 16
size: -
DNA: TGTGCCAGCAGTGACCTGGGACAGGTAGTTAACTATGGCTACACCTTC
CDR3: CASSDLGQVVNYGYTF

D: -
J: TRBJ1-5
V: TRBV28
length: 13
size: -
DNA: TGTGCCAGCAGTACAGGGAATTATCAGCCCCAGCATTTT
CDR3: CASSTGNYQPQHF

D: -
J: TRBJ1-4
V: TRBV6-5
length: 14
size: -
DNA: TGTGCCAGCAGTTTCATTTCAACTAATGAAAAACTGTTTTTT
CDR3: CASSFISTNEKLFF

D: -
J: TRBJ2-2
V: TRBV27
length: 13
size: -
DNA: TGTGCCAGCAGTTTAGAGGACACCGGGGAGCTGTTTTTT
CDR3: CASSLEDTGELFF

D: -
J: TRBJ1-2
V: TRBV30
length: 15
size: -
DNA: TGTGCCTGGAGTCCCAGACAGGCTGCTAACTATGGCTACACCTTC
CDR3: CAWSPRQAANYGYTF

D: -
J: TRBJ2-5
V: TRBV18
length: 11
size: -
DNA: TGTGCCAGCTCAGGTCTCGGGACCCAGTACTTC
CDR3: CASSGLGTQYF

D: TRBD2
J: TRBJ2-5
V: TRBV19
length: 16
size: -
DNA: TGTGCCAGTAGTATCTGGAGCGGGACGTACCAAGAGACCCAGTACTTC
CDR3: CASSIWSGTYQETQYF

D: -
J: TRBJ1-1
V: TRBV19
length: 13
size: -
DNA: TGTGCCAGTAGTATCGGCCGGGTAACTGAAGCTTTCTTT
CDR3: CASSIGRVTEAFF

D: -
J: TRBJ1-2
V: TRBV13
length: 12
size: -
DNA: TGTGCCAGCAGCTTAGCTGGAGTCGGCTACACCTTC
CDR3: CASSLAGVGYTF

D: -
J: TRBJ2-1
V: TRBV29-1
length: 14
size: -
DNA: TGCAGCGTTGAGGGGCAACAGTTATACAATGAGCAGTTCTTC
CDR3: CSVEGQQLYNEQFF

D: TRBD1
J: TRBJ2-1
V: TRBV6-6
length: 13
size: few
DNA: TGTGCCAGCAGTTACGGGGTCGGACAGGAAAAGTTCTTC
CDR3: CASSYGVGQEKFF

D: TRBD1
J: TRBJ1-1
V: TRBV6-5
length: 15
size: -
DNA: TGTGCCAGCAGCCCGGGACAGCGCAAGAACACTGAAGCTTTCTTT
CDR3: CASSPGQRKNTEAFF

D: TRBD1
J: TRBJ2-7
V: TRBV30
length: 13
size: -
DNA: TGTGCCTGGAGAAGGCAGGGGGTTTACGAGCAGTACTTC
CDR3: CAWRRQGVYEQYF

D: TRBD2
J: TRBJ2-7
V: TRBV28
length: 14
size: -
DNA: TGTGCCAGCACCGGCGGGACTACCCCCTACGAGCAGTACTTC
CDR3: CASTGGTTPYEQYF

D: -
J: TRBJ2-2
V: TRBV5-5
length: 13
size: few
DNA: TGTGCCAGCAGCCAGGGTACCACCGGGGAGCTGTTTTTT
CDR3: CASSQGTTGELFF

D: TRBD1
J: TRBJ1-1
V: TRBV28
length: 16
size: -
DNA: TGTGCCAGCAGTGCCTCCGGGACAGGGAGGAACACTGAAGCTTTCTTT
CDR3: CASSASGTGRNTEAFF

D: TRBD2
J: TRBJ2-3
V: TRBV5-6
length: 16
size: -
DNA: TGTGCCAGCAGCCCGACTAGCGGGAGGGCCTGGGATACGCAGTATTTT
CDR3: CASSPTSGRAWDTQYF

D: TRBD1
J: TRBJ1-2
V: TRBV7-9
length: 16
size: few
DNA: TGTGCCAGCAGCAACATAGACCGGGACAGGGGGCCTGGCTACACCTTC
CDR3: CASSNIDRDRGPGYTF

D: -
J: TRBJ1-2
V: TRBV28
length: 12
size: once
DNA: TGTGCCAGCAGTCCCAGATACTATGGCTACACCTTC
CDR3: CASSPRYYGYTF

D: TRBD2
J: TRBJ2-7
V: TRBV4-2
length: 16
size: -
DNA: TGTGCCAGCAGCCAATCCACTAGCGGGGGGGCCTACGAGCAGTACTTC
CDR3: CASSQSTSGGAYEQYF

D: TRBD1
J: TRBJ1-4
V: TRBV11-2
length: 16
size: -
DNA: TGTGCCAGCAGCCAACGGGGACAGGGAGCTAATGAAAAACTGTTTTTT
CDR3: CASSQRGQGANEKLFF

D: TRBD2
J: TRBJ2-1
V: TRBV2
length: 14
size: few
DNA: TGTGCTTCGCGGGGGGGCAACAGGTACAATGAGCAGTTCTTC
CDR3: CASRGGNRYNEQFF

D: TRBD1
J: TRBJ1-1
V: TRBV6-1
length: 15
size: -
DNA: TGTGCCAGCAGTGAAGGGCCAGGGGGCTTCGGTGAAGCTTTCTTT
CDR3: CASSEGPGGFGEAFF

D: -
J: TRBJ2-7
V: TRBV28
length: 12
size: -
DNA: TGTGCCAGCACGGGGAATACCTACGAGCAGTACTTC
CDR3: CASTGNTYEQYF

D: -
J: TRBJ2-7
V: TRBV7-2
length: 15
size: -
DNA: TGTGCCAGCAGCTTAGTACCGGGAGAAGTCTACGAGCAGTACTTC
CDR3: CASSLVPGEVYEQYF

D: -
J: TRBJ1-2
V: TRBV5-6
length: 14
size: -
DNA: TGTGCCAGCAGCTTGTGGGGCAGCGCCTATGGCTACACCTTC
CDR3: CASSLWGSAYGYTF

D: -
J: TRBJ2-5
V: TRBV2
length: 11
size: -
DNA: TGTGCCAGCAGTGCCTTAGAGACCCAGTACTTC
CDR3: CASSALETQYF

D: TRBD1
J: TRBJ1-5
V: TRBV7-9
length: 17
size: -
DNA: TGTGCCAGCAGCTTGAGACAGGGGGTTTATAGCAATCAGCCCCAGCATTTT
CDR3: CASSLRQGVYSNQPQHF

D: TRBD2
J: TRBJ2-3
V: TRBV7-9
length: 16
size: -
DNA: TGTGCCAGCAGCTCAGTAGCGGGGGGTAGCACAGATACGCAGTATTTT
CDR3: CASSSVAGGSTDTQYF

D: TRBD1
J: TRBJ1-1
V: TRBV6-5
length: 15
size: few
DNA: TGTGCCAGCAGTTCGTTGACAGGGGTCCTCACTGAAGCTTTCTTT
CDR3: CASSSLTGVLTEAFF

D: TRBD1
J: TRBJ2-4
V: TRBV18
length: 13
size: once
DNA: TGTGCCAGCTCACGGTCACAGGGGGACATTCAGTACTTC
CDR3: CASSRSQGDIQYF

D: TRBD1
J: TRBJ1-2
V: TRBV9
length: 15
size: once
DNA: TGTGCCAGCAGCGTAGCCCCGACAGGGTCCTATGGCTACACCTTC
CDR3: CASSVAPTGSYGYTF